The 30 T cell receptor beta chains listed next were all sequenced from one sample in a study of shared clonotypes between healthy human individuals. Here immunoSEQ multiplex PCR was the method, and the copy in TCRdb shows in-frame clones only, minus some. The table shows about 590,000 clones, with around 95% occurring only once. The naive CD8 subset, CD45RO-negative cells positively selected for CCR7, excluded terminally differentiated effector memory CD45RA+ cells. The sequencing sample was made of naive CD8+ T cells sorted from blood. The source is a woman aged 25 to 45 in good health.

This clone was counted a few times. One end of the junction varies from germline; a read error may be responsible. The V gene is TRBV2, the J gene TRBJ1-2; D gene uncertain. The CDR3 contains 11 residues. CDR1 is SNHLY, CDR2 FYNNEI, per germline. The CDR3 loop is CASTPGLVPAF. The CDR3 DNA sequence: TGTGCCAGCACTCCCGGATTGGTCCCCGCCTTC.

The chain carries TRBV4-2 and TRBJ2-7; TRBD1 matches 7 bases. Looked up from germline, CDR1 is LGHNA and CDR2 is YNFKEQ. CDR3 length: 14 amino acids. V lost 4 bases, J lost 5 bases, and 8 bases stayed unmatched. The CDR3 DNA sequence: TGTGCCAGCAGCCTACTTACAGGGGCCCACGAGCAGTACTTC. Its translation is CASSLLTGAHEQYF.

J is TRBJ2-6 and V is TRBV2, with D uncertain. Germline V gene sequence: CDR1 SNHLY, CDR2 FYNNEI. The CDR3 is made up of 13 amino acids. V lost 8 bases and J 1 base, leaving 6 bases between the germline ends. CDR3 protein: CASRTSGANVLTF. The CDR3 DNA reads as TGTGCCAGCCGTACTTCTGGGGCCAACGTCCTGACTTTC. Supplemented by reference TRBV2 and TRBJ2-6, the full variable domain reads EPEVTQTPSHQVTQMGQEVILRCVPISNHLYFYWYRQILGQKVEFLVSFYNNEISEKSEIFDDQFSVERPDGSNFTLKIRSTKLEDSAMYFCASRTSGANVLTFGAGSRLTVL.

This clone was recorded once. V and J are TRBV28 and TRBJ2-7; no firm D call. Germline loops: CDR1 MDHEN, CDR2 SYDVKM. This CDR3 region has 16 residues. V was trimmed by 5 bases and J by 3 bases, leaving 20 bases between them. The CDR3, as DNA: TGTGCCAGCAGTCATGACGCAGTCGGATCTGGCTACGAGCAGTACTTC. It codes for CASSHDAVGSGYEQYF.

The chain joins TRBV10-2 to TRBJ1-5; possible D gene TRBD1, 6 bases. The CDR3 has 15 amino acids. Looked up from germline, CDR1 is WSHSY and CDR2 is SAAADI. Trimming cost V 0 bases and J 7 bases, with 13 bases left between them. The CDR3 nucleotides read TGCGCCAGCAGTGAGTCGGAAAGGGGGTGGCAGCCCCAGCATTTT. Translation gives CASSESERGWQPQHF.

The V gene is TRBV19, the J gene TRBJ2-3; no firm D call. Per the germline V gene, CDR1 is LNHDA and CDR2 is SQIVND (reference sequence). The germline V and J ends were trimmed by 3 bases and 4 bases, with 14 bases remaining between them. The CDR3 runs 15 residues. The CDR3 sequence: CASSMLQLFPDTQYF. The CDR3 bases are TGTGCCAGTAGTATGTTACAGCTTTTTCCAGATACGCAGTATTTT.

This chain uses TRBV6-5 with TRBJ2-7, with 10 bases that match TRBD1. The J segment lost 6 bases and the V segment lost 4 bases, leaving 12 bases of the junction unmatched. The CDR3 spans 16 residues. Germline loops: CDR1 MNHEY, CDR2 SVGAGI. The DNA of the CDR3 is TGTGCCAGCAGTTCTATAATTAGACAGGGGGCACGCGAGCAGTACTTC. Protein: CASSSIIRQGAREQYF.

The CDR3: CASSIDSYQPQHF. The CDR3 nucleotides read TGTGCCAGTAGTATAGACAGTTATCAGCCCCAGCATTTT. The chain links TRBV19 to TRBJ1-5; D gene uncertain. The length of the CDR3 is 13 residues. V lost 0 bases to trimming and J lost 5 bases, with 5 bases between them. Germline CDR1 reads LNHDA; CDR2 reads SQIVND (reference sequence).

V usage is TRBV7-9 and J usage is TRBJ2-5, with D maybe TRBD2 (6 bases). The CDR3 has 16 amino acids. Per the germline V gene, CDR1 is SEHNR and CDR2 is FQNEAQ (reference sequence). Trimming left V 8 bases short and J 5 bases short, with 24 bases between. The CDR3 nucleotides are TGTGCCAGCTCCTCCCGTCGGGGGATGGTGAGGGAGACCCAGTACTTC. It yields the protein CASSSRRGMVRETQYF.

This clone has just one count. This chain links TRBV15 with TRBJ2-5; the match to TRBD2 covers 10 bases. Germline CDR1 is LNHNV and CDR2 is YYDKDF (reference sequence). There are 16 residues in the CDR3. The junction had 10 bases not matched to a gene; V was cut back by 4 bases and J by 5 bases. This CDR3 is CATSTPSGRGGETQYF. The CDR3 DNA reads as TGTGCCACCAGCACCCCTAGCGGGAGAGGCGGGGAGACCCAGTACTTC.

The rearrangement links TRBV2 to TRBJ2-4, with D unclear. V dropped 9 bases and J dropped 1 base, with 13 bases sitting between them. Looked up from germline, CDR1 is SNHLY and CDR2 is FYNNEI. The CDR3 is 14 amino acids. The CDR3 loop is CASGLTRAKNIQYF. The CDR3 nucleotides are TGTGCCAGTGGTTTAACAAGGGCCAAAAACATTCAGTACTTC.

V is TRBV10-2 and J is TRBJ2-5; 15 bases are a match to TRBD2. J was trimmed by 5 bases and V by 3 bases; bases with no gene match: 7. The germline V gene encodes CDR1 WSHSY and CDR2 SAAADI. CDR3 size: 17 residues. CDR3 in amino acids: CASSDRTSGRASETQYF. The DNA for the CDR3 is TGCGCCAGCAGTGATCGGACTAGCGGGAGGGCCTCGGAGACCCAGTACTTC.

The chain joins TRBV13 to TRBJ2-1, with 9 bases identical to TRBD2. This CDR3 has 16 amino acids. CDR1 and CDR2 from the germline V gene are PRHDT and FYEKMQ (reference sequence). V lost 1 base, J lost 8 bases, and 9 bases stayed unmatched. CDR3 sequence: CASSLVSGLAWDEQFF. CDR3 in DNA: TGTGCCAGCAGCTTAGTTTCGGGACTAGCTTGGGATGAGCAGTTCTTC.

The chain recombines TRBV4-1 with TRBJ1-1; D gene unclear. The V gene lost 3 bases and the J gene lost 1 base, with 9 bases spanning the gap. The CDR3 has 14 residues. Germline V gene lookup returns CDR1 MGHRA and CDR2 YSYEKL. CDR3 region: CASSHLEGNTEAFF. CDR3 sequence (DNA): TGCGCCAGCAGCCACCTGGAGGGGAACACTGAAGCTTTCTTT.

In regard to this clone: This specimen includes other DNA sequences encoding the same CDR3. CDR3 in amino acids: CASSTLSTDTQYF. DNA for the CDR3: TGTGCCAGTAGCACCCTCAGCACAGATACGCAGTATTTT. The chain carries TRBV19 and TRBJ2-3, with no clear D. Trimming took 6 bases from V and 0 from J, leaving 7 bases between them. The CDR3 loop spans 13 amino acids. CDR1 is LNHDA and CDR2 is SQIVND in the germline V gene (reference sequence).

This CDR3 is CASRWGESEQYF. The CDR3 coding sequence is TGTGCCAGCAGGTGGGGGGAAAGCGAGCAGTACTTC. This chain links TRBV27 with TRBJ2-7, with D tentatively TRBD2 (6 bases). Germline assignment: CDR1 MNHEY and CDR2 SMNVEV (reference sequence). V was clipped by 6 bases and J by 6 bases, with 12 bases between them. The CDR3 runs to 12 residues.

V gene TRBV7-2 combines with J gene TRBJ2-2; 14 bases match TRBD2. This CDR3 region has 18 residues. Germline V gene data show CDR1 as SGHTA and CDR2 as FQGNSA. V trimming: 4 bases; J trimming: 1 base; junction bases outside the gene matches: 5. The CDR3 DNA follows: TGTGCCAGCAGCTCAGCCGGGACTAGCGGGAGGAACACCGGGGAGCTGTTTTTT. It yields the protein CASSSAGTSGRNTGELFF. The full variable domain, its missing parts supplied by reference TRBV7-2 and TRBJ2-2, is GAGVSQSPSNKVTEKGKDVELRCDPISGHTALYWYRQSLGQGLEFLIYFQGNSAPDKSGLPSDRFSAERTGGSVSTLTIQRTQQEDSAVYLCASSSAGTSGRNTGELFFGEGSRLTVL.

The V call is TRBV5-1, the J call TRBJ2-7; D gene ambiguous. CDR3 size: 13 residues. CDR1 and CDR2 (germline): SGHRS, YFSETQ. Deletions cut 0 bases from V and 5 bases from J, with 9 bases between. The CDR3 loop reads CASSLEGPHEQYF. The CDR3 DNA follows: TGCGCCAGCAGCTTGGAAGGGCCCCACGAGCAGTACTTC.

The V and J genes are TRBV7-9 and TRBJ2-1; D gene unclear. The CDR3 consists of 13 residues. Trimming removed 1 base from V and 8 bases from J, with 9 bases in between. The germline V gene has CDR1 SEHNR and CDR2 FQNEAQ (reference sequence). Here the CDR3 reads CASSLVTSDEQFF. The CDR3 DNA reads TGTGCCAGCAGCTTAGTAACCTCGGATGAGCAGTTCTTC. Using reference TRBV7-9 and TRBJ2-1 for the parts outside the CDR3, the full variable domain is DTGVSQNPRHKITKRGQNVTFRCDPISEHNRLYWYRQTLGQGPEFLTYFQNEAQLEKSRLLSDRFSAERPKGSFSTLEIQRTEQGDSAMYLCASSLVTSDEQFFGPGTRLTVL.

This rearrangement joins TRBV10-1 to TRBJ1-4; a weak D match, TRBD1 (5 bases). Germline-derived CDR1 and CDR2 are WNHNN and SYGVQD (reference sequence). The CDR3 has 14 amino acids. V lost 2 bases and J lost 5, with 9 bases in between. CDR3 DNA: TGCGCCAGCAGTGAGGGGGCCCCGAATGAAAAACTGTTTTTT. It is translated as CASSEGAPNEKLFF.

V usage is TRBV5-1 and J usage is TRBJ1-3; D is perhaps TRBD1 (5 bases). CDR3 length: 16 amino acids. The V end was cut by 3 bases, the J end by 0 bases, with 13 bases between. Germline V gene sequence: CDR1 SGHRS, CDR2 YFSETQ. CDR3 amino acids: CASSSLGTDSGNTIYF. CDR3 nucleotide sequence: TGCGCCAGCAGCTCGCTAGGGACGGACTCTGGAAACACCATATATTTT.

V usage is TRBV5-6 and J usage is TRBJ2-3; 9 positions match TRBD2. V gave up 4 bases and J gave up 1 base; unmatched junction bases: 4. Per the germline V gene, CDR1 is SGHDT and CDR2 is YYEEEE. This CDR3 has 15 residues. CDR3 nucleotide sequence: TGTGCCAGCAGCCCGACTAGCGGACGCACAGATACGCAGTATTTT. It encodes CASSPTSGRTDTQYF. Filled out from reference TRBV5-6 and TRBJ2-3, the complete variable domain reads DAGVTQSPTHLIKTRGQQVTLRCSPKSGHDTVSWYQQALGQGPQFIFQYYEEEERQRGNFPDRFSGHQFPNYSSELNVNALLLGDSALYLCASSPTSGRTDTQYFGPGTRLTVL.

The chain recombines TRBV30 with TRBJ2-5, with TRBD2 matching over 10 bases. The CDR3 has 13 residues. Trimming at V came to 1 base and at J to 9 bases, leaving 5 bases not matched to a gene. Germline assignment: CDR1 GTSNPN and CDR2 SVGIG (reference sequence). The CDR3: CAWSALAGASQYF. The CDR3 nucleotides are TGTGCCTGGAGTGCGCTAGCGGGAGCTTCCCAGTACTTC. Together with reference TRBV30 and TRBJ2-5, the CDR3 gives the full variable domain: SQTIHQWPATLVQPVGSPLSLECTVEGTSNPNLYWYRQAAGRGLQLLFYSVGIGQISSEVPQNLSASRPQDRQFILSSKKLLLSDSGFYLCAWSALAGASQYFGPGTRLLVL.

DNA of the CDR3: TGTGCCAGCAGTGAAACAGGCCTTCGCCTCGAGCAGTACTTC. It encodes CASSETGLRLEQYF. This chain joins TRBV6-1 and TRBJ2-7, with D possibly TRBD1 on 5 matching bases. The germline V gene has CDR1 MNHNS and CDR2 SASEGT. Trimming stripped 2 bases from V and 6 bases from J, with 14 bases between. The CDR3 totals 14 residues.

The chain employs TRBV15 and TRBJ2-1; D not certain. CDR3 size: 13 residues. Germline V gives CDR1 LNHNV, CDR2 YYDKDF (reference sequence). V shed 0 bases and J shed 4 bases, with 4 bases lying between them. CDR3 sequence reads: CATSRDQYNEQFF. The CDR3 DNA is TGTGCCACCAGCAGAGACCAGTACAATGAGCAGTTCTTC.

This clone was observed once. The V call is TRBV27, the J call TRBJ2-7, with D unclear. V gave up 2 bases and J gave up 2 bases, with 7 bases separating them. Germline-derived CDR1 and CDR2 are MNHEY and SMNVEV (reference sequence). This CDR3 contains 13 residues. This chain's CDR3 is CASSLASTYEQYF. For the CDR3, the DNA is TGTGCCAGCAGTTTAGCCAGCACCTACGAGCAGTACTTC.

About this clone: Other nucleotide sequences from this sample produce the same CDR3. The chain has TRBV27 and TRBJ1-5, with D uncertain. V was shortened by 0 bases and J by 4 bases, with 7 bases between the two germline ends. The germline V gene encodes CDR1 MNHEY and CDR2 SMNVEV (reference sequence). The CDR3 is made up of 14 amino acids. The CDR3 DNA sequence: TGTGCCAGCAGTTTATCAAGAAGAAATCAGCCCCAGCATTTT. Translated: CASSLSRRNQPQHF.

As to this clone: The junction shows a germline mismatch at one end, possibly a read error. The chain is built from TRBV11-2 and TRBJ1-2; D unclear. The CDR3 extends over 12 amino acids. In germline, CDR1 is SGHAT, CDR2 FQNNGV. The CDR3 DNA reads TGTGCCAGCAGGAATTCTGTTACGGAGGTCTCCTTC. Protein product: CASRNSVTEVSF.

On this clone: Other DNA sequences from this sample encode an identical CDR3 as well. The CDR3 sequence: CASSFGQTEAFF. Written as DNA, the CDR3 is TGTGCCAGCAGCTTCGGACAGACTGAAGCTTTCTTT. The chain uses TRBV7-9 and TRBJ1-1; the D gene is possibly TRBD1 (6 bases). Deletions cut 3 bases from V and 5 bases from J, with 7 bases between. Looked up from germline, CDR1 is SEHNR and CDR2 is FQNEAQ (reference sequence). CDR3 length equals 12 residues.

V usage is TRBV6-5 and J usage is TRBJ2-5, with D perhaps given as TRBD1 or TRBD2 (5 bases each). The CDR3 extends over 13 amino acids. The ends were cut back, 8 bases at V and 5 bases at J, with 15 bases in the middle. Germline V gene data show CDR1 as MNHEY and CDR2 as SVGAGI. The DNA for the CDR3 is TGTGCCAGCTCTACGGGGCGGCGGGAGACCCAGTACTTC. Protein: CASSTGRRETQYF.